Shown below are 15 T cell receptor beta chains from a single sample sequenced in a study of T cell changes during pregnancy in multiple sclerosis. Here immunoSEQ multiplex PCR was the method, and the copy in TCRdb shows in-frame clones only, minus some. Here the sample spans 70,000 to 75,000 clones, 85% to 95% being singletons. This material consisted of peripheral blood, taken before pregnancy. The receptors originated from a female donor with multiple sclerosis, enrolled in a pregnancy study.

The rearrangement uses TRBV19 and TRBJ2-7; tentatively, D is TRBD2 (5 bases). The CDR3 spans 13 residues. Trimming removed 3 bases at V and 7 bases at J, with 13 bases between. From germline, CDR1 is LNHDA and CDR2 SQIVND (reference sequence). CDR3 residues: CASSIRGRGEQYF. The CDR3 DNA sequence: TGTGCCAGTAGTATCCGAGGTCGGGGAGAGCAGTACTTC.

The chain links TRBV2 to TRBJ2-1; 11 positions agree with TRBD1. V lost 6 bases and J lost 15; bases outside the gene matches: 4. Germline CDR1 reads SNHLY; CDR2 reads FYNNEI. The CDR3 is 11 amino acids. Here the CDR3 DNA reads TGTGCCAGCAGGGACAGGGGGCCTCGGTTCTTC. Protein sequence: CASRDRGPRFF.

V usage is TRBV11-2 and J usage is TRBJ2-1; D call uncertain. This CDR3 comprises 15 residues. Germline V gene sequence: CDR1 SGHAT, CDR2 FQNNGV. Between the trimmed V and J ends, which lost 7 bases and 4 bases, there was a span of 17 bases. In nucleotides, the CDR3 is TGTGCCAGCACCCCCTTACAGAACCTATACAATGAGCAGTTCTTC. Protein product: CASTPLQNLYNEQFF.

The rearrangement uses TRBV29-1 and TRBJ1-1; perhaps TRBD1 as D (6 bases). V was shortened by 4 bases and J by 5 bases, with 14 bases between the two germline ends. The CDR3 runs 13 residues. Germline V gene lookup returns CDR1 SQVTM and CDR2 ANQGSEA. The chain's CDR3 is CSVVVGARTEAFF. The CDR3 nucleotides are TGCAGCGTTGTGGTGGGGGCGAGAACTGAAGCTTTCTTT.

This clone was recorded a few times. The V gene is TRBV6-1, the J gene TRBJ2-7, with 14 bases lining up with TRBD2. Germline lookup yields CDR1 MNHNS and CDR2 SASEGT. There are 15 residues in the CDR3. Trimming cost V 4 bases and J 2 bases; bases outside gene matches: 1. The CDR3: CASSVTSGRAYEQYF. DNA of the CDR3: TGTGCCAGCAGTGTGACTAGCGGGAGGGCCTACGAGCAGTACTTC.

The chain links TRBV15 to TRBJ2-6; the D is unclear. This CDR3 has 14 residues. Germline CDR1 is LNHNV and CDR2 is YYDKDF (reference sequence). Between the trimmed V and J ends, which lost 4 bases and 0 bases, there was a span of 4 bases. CDR3 DNA: TGTGCCACCAGCACCCGCTCTGGGGCCAACGTCCTGACTTTC. Translated: CATSTRSGANVLTF.

This chain links TRBV9 with TRBJ1-2; TRBD1 might be the D (5 bases). The CDR3 runs 15 residues. The ends were cut back, 3 bases at V and 0 bases at J, with 12 bases in the middle. Germline V gene sequence: CDR1 SGDLS, CDR2 YYNGEE. Written as DNA, the CDR3 is TGTGCCAGCAGCGCCGGTGGCAGGGCTAACTATGGCTACACCTTC. It encodes CASSAGGRANYGYTF.

This clone was seen just once. The V and J genes are TRBV5-5 and TRBJ1-2; D might be TRBD1 (6 bases). Germline V gene sequence: CDR1 SGHKS, CDR2 YYEKEE (reference sequence). The V gene lost 4 bases and the J gene lost 5 bases, with 18 bases spanning the gap. This CDR3 spans 15 amino acids. CDR3 in amino acids: CASSLGGGEGYGYTF. CDR3 in DNA: TGTGCCAGCAGCCTCGGGGGGGGCGAGGGGTATGGCTACACCTTC.

The chain joins TRBV19 to TRBJ1-2; D may be TRBD1 (6 bases). Germline CDR1 is LNHDA and CDR2 is SQIVND (reference sequence). This CDR3 is 13 amino acids long. Trimming stripped 6 bases from V and 2 bases from J, with 10 bases between. CDR3 nucleotides: TGTGCCAGTAGAAGGACAGACAACTATGGCTACACCTTC. Protein product: CASRRTDNYGYTF.

This rearrangement joins TRBV11-3 to TRBJ2-1; 8 bases fit TRBD2. Germline V gene lookup returns CDR1 SGHNT and CDR2 YENEEA. The CDR3 is 16 amino acids. V trimming: 1 base; J trimming: 1 base; junction bases outside the gene matches: 3. DNA for the CDR3: TGTGCCAGCAGCTTAGCAGCGGGAGTATCCTACAATGAGCAGTTCTTC. This encodes CASSLAAGVSYNEQFF.

With regard to this clone: A read error may account for a junction end that differs from germline. The gene calls are TRBV7-2 and TRBJ2-2, with D tentatively TRBD2 (5 bases). CDR3 length equals 11 residues. Looked up from germline, CDR1 is SGHTA and CDR2 is FQGNSA. The DNA for the CDR3 is TGTGCCAGCAGCTTCGCGGGCCAATTTCTTTTT. This codes for CASSFAGQFLF.

The gene calls are TRBV6-5 and TRBJ1-1, with D possibly being TRBD1 (6 bases). The CDR3 has 13 amino acids. V was pared by 7 bases and J by 7 bases, with 16 bases between. CDR1 and CDR2 from the germline V gene are MNHEY and SVGAGI. The CDR3 here is CASTKHGGLEAFF. The CDR3 nucleotides read TGTGCCAGCACCAAGCACGGGGGGCTTGAAGCTTTCTTT.

The chain links TRBV7-2 to TRBJ1-1; 9 bases fit TRBD1. The CDR3 has 19 residues. The V segment lost 4 bases and the J segment 6 bases; nucleotides outside the gene matches: 21. Germline V gives CDR1 SGHTA, CDR2 FQGNSA. CDR3 protein: CASSSMGWGDRAARAEAFF. CDR3 nucleotide sequence: TGTGCCAGCAGCTCTATGGGGTGGGGGGACAGGGCCGCCCGGGCTGAAGCTTTCTTT.

The genes are TRBV7-6 and TRBJ2-7; 8 bases are a match to TRBD2. CDR1 is SGHVS and CDR2 is FNYEAQ in the germline V gene. The CDR3 has 14 residues. Trimming at V came to 4 bases and at J to 3 bases, leaving 5 bases not matched to a gene. The CDR3 spells CASSSREGHYEQYF. CDR3 nucleotides: TGTGCCAGCAGCTCCCGGGAGGGGCACTACGAGCAGTACTTC.

This chain uses TRBV5-1 with TRBJ1-6, with a tentative D call TRBD1 (6 bases). CDR1 and CDR2 from the germline V gene are SGHRS and YFSETQ. CDR3 length: 16 amino acids. V lost 0 bases and J lost 7, with 14 bases in between. The CDR3 nucleotides read TGCGCCAGCAGCTTGGATAGGGGGTTGTACAATTCACCCCTCCACTTT. It codes for CASSLDRGLYNSPLHF. The complete variable domain, with remaining parts taken from reference TRBV5-1 and TRBJ1-6, reads KAGVTQTPRYLIKTRGQQVTLSCSPISGHRSVSWYQQTPGQGLQFLFEYFSETQRNKGNFPGRFSGRQFSNSRSEMNVSTLELGDSALYLCASSLDRGLYNSPLHFGNGTRLTVT.